The 18 T cell receptor beta chains presented below share a single source sample, sequenced in a study of a mutant IDH1 vaccine in newly diagnosed glioma. Sequencing used immunoSEQ multiplex PCR; TCRdb keeps in-frame clones, though not all of them. The sample consists of under 80,000 clones, 86% of them appearing once. Stated time point: baseline, week 1 (first vaccination visit). Treatment of the sample: pre-vaccination baseline after standard-of-care therapy. The sequenced sample was PBMCs, obtained from a glioma patient treated with radiotherapy, temozolomide or both. These receptors came from a young man with glioma.

This clone was seen a handful of times. The chain links TRBV7-2 to TRBJ1-5; TRBD1 might be the D (5 bases). V lost 2 bases, J lost 6 bases, and 5 bases lay in between. The CDR3 has 12 amino acids. Germline-derived CDR1 and CDR2 are SGHTA and FQGNSA. CDR3 amino acids: CASSLRGQPQHF. Written as DNA, the CDR3 is TGTGCCAGCAGCTTAAGGGGTCAGCCCCAGCATTTT.

This chain connects TRBV28 to TRBJ1-6; TRBD1 matches at 7 bases. The CDR3 has 16 residues. The germline V gene has CDR1 MDHEN and CDR2 SYDVKM. Germline trimming cut 5 bases from V and 0 bases from J; bases unmatched to any gene: 4. CDR3 sequence: CASSLDRASYNSPLHF. The DNA of the CDR3 is TGTGCCAGCAGTCTTGACAGGGCCTCCTATAATTCACCCCTCCACTTT.

The V and J genes are TRBV4-2 and TRBJ2-5, with 7 bases that match TRBD2. CDR1 is LGHNA, CDR2 YNFKEQ, per germline. This CDR3 spans 15 amino acids. The junction had 6 bases not matched to a gene; V was cut back by 2 bases and J by 3 bases. The CDR3 nucleotides are TGTGCCAGCAGCCAACTAGCGGCGGGGAAAGAGACCCAGTACTTC. Translating gives CASSQLAAGKETQYF.

The chain carries TRBV5-4 and TRBJ1-4; possibly TRBD1 for D (6 bases). The CDR3 contains 15 residues. CDR1 and CDR2 (germline): SGHNT, YYREEE (reference sequence). V was trimmed by 4 bases and J by 9 bases, leaving 19 bases between them. The CDR3 loop reads CASSLRTVGTQKLFF. CDR3 bases: TGTGCCAGCAGCCTCCGGACAGTTGGGACTCAAAAACTGTTTTTT.

CDR3 nucleotides: TGTGCCAGCAATACAGGGTACTCCTACGAGCAGTACTTC. This translates into CASNTGYSYEQYF. The chain joins TRBV28 to TRBJ2-7, with D tentatively TRBD1 (6 bases). Trimming pared 7 bases from V and 0 bases from J, leaving 10 bases between. The CDR3 contains 13 residues. Germline CDR1 reads MDHEN; CDR2 reads SYDVKM.

In DNA, the CDR3 is TGTGCCAGCAGCCCGGATTACGGTTGGGCTTTCTTT. Amino acids: CASSPDYGWAFF. This sequence joins TRBV7-9 and TRBJ1-1; D gene uncertain. The CDR3 spans 12 residues. CDR1 is SEHNR, CDR2 FQNEAQ, per germline (reference sequence). The V gene lost 5 bases and the J gene lost 11 bases, with 15 bases spanning the gap.

This rearrangement joins TRBV18 to TRBJ1-2; D unclear. Germline lookup yields CDR1 KGHSH and CDR2 LQKENI. This CDR3 is 13 amino acids long. The V and J ends lost 2 bases and 3 bases respectively, with 7 bases between them. CDR3 in DNA: TGTGCCAGCTCACCAACAGACTACTATGGCTACACCTTC. Residues: CASSPTDYYGYTF. The full variable domain, in which reference TRBV18 and TRBJ1-2 provide the parts outside the CDR3, is NAGVMQNPRHLVRRRGQEARLRCSPMKGHSHVYWYRQLPEEGLKFMVYLQKENIIDESGMPKERFSAEFPKEGPSILRIQQVVRGDSAAYFCASSPTDYYGYTFGSGTRLTVV.

V gene TRBV5-1 combines with J gene TRBJ2-7, with D maybe TRBD2 (6 bases). This CDR3 has 15 residues. Between the trimmed V and J ends, which lost 1 base and 2 bases, there was a span of 13 bases. Germline CDR1 is SGHRS and CDR2 is YFSETQ. CDR3 loop: CASSLSAGSTYEQYF. As DNA, the CDR3 is TGCGCCAGCAGCTTGTCGGCGGGGTCAACCTACGAGCAGTACTTC.

CDR3 region: CASSPTSGYEQYF. The CDR3 DNA sequence: TGTGCCAGCAGCCCGACTAGCGGCTACGAGCAGTACTTC. V gene TRBV5-5 combines with J gene TRBJ2-7; TRBD2 matches 9 bases. Germline trimming cut 4 bases from V and 3 bases from J; bases unmatched to any gene: 2. CDR3 size: 13 residues. Per the germline V gene, CDR1 is SGHKS and CDR2 is YYEKEE (reference sequence).

The J gene is TRBJ1-1, the V gene TRBV19, with D possibly TRBD1 on 5 matching bases. The CDR3 has 15 residues. The germline V and J ends were trimmed by 3 bases and 1 base, with 12 bases remaining between them. Germline V CDR1 and CDR2: LNHDA, SQIVND (reference sequence). The CDR3, as DNA: TGTGCCAGTAGTATTATTAGGGACCCGAACACTGAAGCTTTCTTT. Protein product: CASSIIRDPNTEAFF.

The chain combines TRBV19 with TRBJ1-5, with D perhaps matching TRBD1 (5 bases). This CDR3 spans 14 amino acids. In germline, CDR1 is LNHDA, CDR2 SQIVND (reference sequence). Trimming took off 5 bases at V and 0 bases at J, with 8 bases between the two ends. For the CDR3, the DNA is TGTGCCAGTAGTGCGGGGGTTAGCAATCAGCCCCAGCATTTT. It is translated as CASSAGVSNQPQHF.

This chain joins TRBV11-2 and TRBJ2-7, with a tentative D call TRBD1 (7 bases). V was shortened by 0 bases and J by 1 base, with 10 bases between the two germline ends. Per germline, CDR1 SGHAT and CDR2 FQNNGV. The CDR3 consists of 15 residues. The CDR3 region has the DNA TGTGCCAGCAGCTTAGACAGGGGGACTTCCTACGAGCAGTACTTC. This encodes CASSLDRGTSYEQYF.

V is TRBV15 and J is TRBJ2-3; D not resolved. The V gene's germline CDR1 is LNHNV and CDR2 YYDKDF (reference sequence). The CDR3 is 14 residues long. Trimming removed 8 bases from V and 6 bases from J, with 18 bases in between. The CDR3 DNA is TGTGCCACCCAGAGGATGTCGGCCGTGGATACGCAGTATTTT. Protein: CATQRMSAVDTQYF.

The chain employs TRBV2 and TRBJ2-5; 14 bases fit TRBD2. Per the germline V gene, CDR1 is SNHLY and CDR2 is FYNNEI. V shed 6 bases, J shed 4 bases, and the junction held 7 bases outside the gene matches. The CDR3 loop spans 16 amino acids. CDR3 sequence: CASRSPGTSGGETQYF. The DNA for the CDR3 is TGTGCCAGCAGGAGCCCCGGGACTAGCGGGGGAGAGACCCAGTACTTC.

The table lists this clone with a count of one. The CDR3 loop is CASSDVASEFSEQYF. The CDR3 nucleotides are TGTGCCAGCAGTGATGTAGCTAGCGAGTTCTCCGAGCAGTACTTC. V gene TRBV2 combines with J gene TRBJ2-7, with TRBD2 as a possible D gene (6 bases). Germline CDR1 reads SNHLY; CDR2 reads FYNNEI. V lost 3 bases and J 6 bases, leaving 18 bases between the germline ends. The CDR3 is 15 amino acids.

Of note for this clone: Other DNA sequences within the sample encode an identical CDR3. The genes are TRBV5-1 and TRBJ2-5; D possibly uses TRBD1 or TRBD2 (6 bases each). Between the trimmed V and J ends, which lost 7 bases and 10 bases, there was a span of 29 bases. Germline values: CDR1 SGHRS, CDR2 YFSETQ. CDR3 size: 16 residues. The CDR3 sequence: CASRRDLGTPPRDQYF. The CDR3 DNA is TGCGCCAGCCGGAGGGATCTAGGGACACCGCCCCGGGACCAGTACTTC.

CDR3 in DNA: TGTGCCAGCAGCTTAGGAGGGACTGGGGCCAACGTCCTGACTTTC. It is translated as CASSLGGTGANVLTF. V gene TRBV7-2 combines with J gene TRBJ2-6; TRBD2 is a possible D gene (5 bases). The CDR3 loop spans 15 amino acids. Germline V CDR1 and CDR2: SGHTA, FQGNSA. V lost 1 base and J 2 bases, leaving 6 bases between the germline ends.

The V and J genes are TRBV7-9 and TRBJ2-5; the D gene could be TRBD1 or TRBD2 (5 bases each). The germline V gene has CDR1 SEHNR and CDR2 FQNEAQ (reference sequence). There are 14 residues in the CDR3. V was cut by 5 bases and J by 5 bases, with 15 bases left in between. As DNA, the CDR3 is TGTGCCAGCAGCCCGGGACGAGAGACTGAGACCCAGTACTTC. Protein sequence: CASSPGRETETQYF.